Listed below are T cell receptor beta chains from one sample, sequenced in a study of Graves' ophthalmopathy and Graves' hyperthyroidism. TCRdb processed the multiplex PCR reads anew with MiXCR; each CDR3 protein has one entry. This table has about 590,000 distinct CDR3 sequences, approximately 35% appearing once. Sequencing was done on a sample of peripheral blood or thyroid tissue (not recorded which). The source is an adult man with Graves' hyperthyroidism. The CDR3 runs from the conserved cysteine through the conserved F or W. A D gene is named only where the DNA matches it firmly. Size tells how often a clone was seen (once, few, many) or the class of an expanded clone, and some rows leave it out.

J,size,V,D,DNA,CDR3
TRBJ2-7,.,TRBV7-2,TRBD2,TGTGCCAGCAGCCCGGGTAGCGGGGGGGCCAGGGAGCAGTACTTC,CASSPGSGGAREQYF
TRBJ2-2,.,TRBV5-1,TRBD1,TGCGCCAGCAGCCAGGGGGACGTCCGGGAGCTGTTTTTT,CASSQGDVRELFF
TRBJ2-7,many,TRBV7-9,TRBD2,TGTGCCAGCAGCGTGGGACTAGCGGGAGCCGAGCAGTACTTC,CASSVGLAGAEQYF
TRBJ1-5,.,TRBV19,.,TGTGCCAGTAGTATTTGGCAGAGGGGTAGCAATCAGCCCCAGCATTTT,CASSIWQRGSNQPQHF
TRBJ1-1,few,TRBV6-1,.,TGTGCCAGCAGTGAAGCAGCGGGGGTTTGGACTGAAGCTTTCTTT,CASSEAAGVWTEAFF
TRBJ1-1,.,TRBV19,.,TGTGCCAGTAGTCCCACGGGACACATGAACACTGAAGCTTTCTTT,CASSPTGHMNTEAFF
TRBJ2-5,.,TRBV24-1,TRBD1,TGTGCCACCAGTGACAAGAAGAAAAAACAGGGGGCTAAAGAGACCCAGTACTTC,CATSDKKKKQGAKETQYF
TRBJ1-2,many,TRBV15,TRBD1,TGTGCCACCAGCCCGGACAGGGGGATCTCTGGCTACACCTTC,CATSPDRGISGYTF
TRBJ2-3,.,TRBV20-1,TRBD2,TGCAGTGCTAGAGAGGATACGGGAGGGGGCACAGATACGCAGTATTTT,CSAREDTGGGTDTQYF
TRBJ1-5,.,TRBV2,TRBD1,TGTGCCAGCACTGAGTCGGGACAGGGTTGGTTGCCCCAGCATTTT,CASTESGQGWLPQHF
TRBJ2-7,.,TRBV28,TRBD1,TGTGCCAGCAGATTACAGGGGAAGTCCTACGAGCAGTACTTC,CASRLQGKSYEQYF
TRBJ2-5,.,TRBV3-1,TRBD2,TGTGCCAGCAGCCAAGGGGTAGGACTAGCGGGAACTTTC,CASSQGVGLAGTF
TRBJ1-1,.,TRBV30,.,TGTGCCTGGACCTGGACGCGCGACACTGAAGCTTTCTTT,CAWTWTRDTEAFF
TRBJ1-5,.,TRBV18,TRBD1,TGTGCCAGCTCACACCAGACAGGGGCTGGTCAGCCCCAGCATTTT,CASSHQTGAGQPQHF
TRBJ2-6,many,TRBV24-1,TRBD1,TGTGCCACCGGAGACAGGGCTGGGGCCAACGTCCTGACTTTC,CATGDRAGANVLTF
TRBJ1-1,many,TRBV7-2,TRBD1,TGTGCCAGCAGCTTGGACAGGGCGCGCACTGAAGCTTTCTTT,CASSLDRARTEAFF